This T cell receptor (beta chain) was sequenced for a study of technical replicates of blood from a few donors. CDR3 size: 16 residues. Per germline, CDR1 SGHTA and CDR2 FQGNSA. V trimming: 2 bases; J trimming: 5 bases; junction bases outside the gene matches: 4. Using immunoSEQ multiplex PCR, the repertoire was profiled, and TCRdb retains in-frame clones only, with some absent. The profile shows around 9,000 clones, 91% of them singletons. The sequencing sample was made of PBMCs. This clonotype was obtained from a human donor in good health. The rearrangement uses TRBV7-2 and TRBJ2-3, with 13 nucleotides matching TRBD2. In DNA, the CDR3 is TGTGCCAGCAGCTTATCGGGACTAGCGGGACGAGATACGCAGTATTTT. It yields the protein CASSLSGLAGRDTQYF.